The 11 T cell receptor beta chains listed next were all sequenced from one sample in a study of control samples from healthy donors and cancer patients. Method: immunoSEQ multiplex PCR; TCRdb's copy keeps in-frame clones and lacks some. The data contain some 160,000 clones, 92% of them singletons. Sequencing input: blood. The receptors derive from a woman in her 30s in good health.

This chain uses TRBV23-1 with TRBJ1-5; D unclear. TRBV23-1 is classed as an ORF, of uncertain function. The CDR3 covers 17 residues. V lost 4 bases and J 6 bases, leaving 22 bases between the germline ends. The CDR3 here is CASSPFKETKGRQPQHF. As DNA, the CDR3 is TGCGCCAGCAGTCCCTTTAAGGAGACAAAAGGCCGTCAGCCCCAGCATTTT.

This clone was seen a single time. The chain couples TRBV9 to TRBJ2-1, with D possibly matching TRBD2 (6 bases). V was clipped by 0 bases and J by 10 bases, with 11 bases between them. This CDR3 is built from 13 residues. Germline V lookup: CDR1 SGDLS, CDR2 YYNGEE. The CDR3 DNA reads as TGTGCCAGCAGCGTAGTATCCGGGAGCGAGCAGTTCTTC. Its translation: CASSVVSGSEQFF.

V and J are TRBV28 and TRBJ1-1, with 9 bases that match TRBD1. V lost 4 bases to trimming and J lost 12 bases; unmatched junction nucleotides: 9. Germline V gene data show CDR1 as MDHEN and CDR2 as SYDVKM. This CDR3 is built from 13 residues. The chain's CDR3 is CASSSGTGFITFF. In nucleotides, the CDR3 is TGTGCCAGCAGTTCCGGGACAGGGTTTATTACTTTCTTT.

This chain connects TRBV24-1 to TRBJ1-2; D is unclear. CDR3 length equals 12 residues. Trimming took off 5 bases at V and 4 bases at J, with 7 bases between the two ends. Germline CDR1 KGHDR, CDR2 SFDVKD. CDR3 in DNA: TGTGCCACCAGTGTGGAGGGCTATGGCTACACCTTC. This gives the protein CATSVEGYGYTF.

The chain uses TRBV10-3 and TRBJ2-6, with D unresolved. The CDR3 sequence is 14 residues long. V was cut by 2 bases and J by 2 bases, with 4 bases left in between. Germline CDR1 ENHRY, CDR2 SYGVKD. The CDR3 sequence is CAISERTGANVLTF. CDR3 DNA: TGTGCCATCAGTGAGCGCACTGGGGCCAACGTCCTGACTTTC.

V and J are TRBV28 and TRBJ1-2, with D uncertain. The CDR3 loop spans 13 amino acids. Trimming removed 1 base from V and 7 bases from J, with 10 bases in between. CDR1 and CDR2 from the germline V gene are MDHEN and SYDVKM. The CDR3 spells CASSLSTARGYTF. The CDR3, as DNA: TGTGCCAGCAGTTTATCGACGGCTCGTGGCTACACCTTC.

The V gene is TRBV20-1, the J gene TRBJ1-1; no reliable D call. Germline CDR1 is DFQATT and CDR2 is SNEGSKA (reference sequence). V lost 3 bases to trimming and J lost 1 base, with 6 bases between them. The CDR3 has 12 amino acids. The CDR3 DNA is TGCAGTGCTAGTAGCCAGAACACTGAAGCTTTCTTT. It yields the protein CSASSQNTEAFF.

The CDR3, as DNA: TGTGCCAGCAGTGGTTTGGGTAGTGGGGGGAATCAGCCCCAGCATTTT. As protein: CASSGLGSGGNQPQHF. The genes are TRBV2 and TRBJ1-5; a weak D match, TRBD1 (5 bases). V was shortened by 4 bases and J by 4 bases, with 17 bases between the two germline ends. CDR1 is SNHLY, CDR2 FYNNEI, per germline. CDR3 length: 16 residues.

V is TRBV10-3 and J is TRBJ1-1; tentative D call: TRBD1 (5 bases). Trimming took 3 bases from V and 1 from J, leaving 9 bases between them. The CDR3 contains 14 residues. Germline values: CDR1 ENHRY, CDR2 SYGVKD. CDR3 DNA sequence: TGTGCCATCAGTGATGGGACGAGGAACACTGAAGCTTTCTTT. Amino acids: CAISDGTRNTEAFF.

Only one count was recorded for this clone. The chain combines TRBV2 with TRBJ1-1, with D possibly matching TRBD1 (5 bases). The V gene lost 6 bases and the J gene lost 0 bases, with 11 bases spanning the gap. This CDR3 contains 14 residues. In germline, CDR1 is SNHLY, CDR2 FYNNEI. For the CDR3, the DNA is TGTGCCAGCAGCAAGCGACAGATGAACACTGAAGCTTTCTTT. Amino acids: CASSKRQMNTEAFF.

V is TRBV2 and J is TRBJ1-5; tentatively, D is TRBD1 (6 bases). Germline-derived CDR1 and CDR2 are SNHLY and FYNNEI. This CDR3 comprises 16 residues. V lost 0 bases to trimming and J lost 7 bases, with 16 bases between them. The CDR3 protein is CASSEAHGGFKQPQHF. CDR3 DNA: TGTGCCAGCAGTGAAGCTCACGGGGGCTTCAAGCAGCCCCAGCATTTT. The full variable domain, with the rest looked up from reference TRBV2 and TRBJ1-5, is EPEVTQTPSHQVTQMGQEVILRCVPISNHLYFYWYRQILGQKVEFLVSFYNNEISEKSEIFDDQFSVERPDGSNFTLKIRSTKLEDSAMYFCASSEAHGGFKQPQHFGDGTRLSIL.